In this sample, the clone carrying this T cell receptor beta chain turned up many times. V dropped 3 bases and J dropped 8 bases, with 23 bases sitting between them. Germline values: CDR1 MNHGY, CDR2 SAAAGT. CDR3 length: 17 amino acids. Each CDR3 protein gets one entry after TCRdb re-called the RACE reads with MiXCR. The sample holds roughly 60,000 distinct CDR3 sequences, around 7% seen once. Time point noted: pre-sensitization, week 0. Stated treatment: therapeutic diphenylcyclopropenone sensitization with weekly scalp DPC. Sample donors consisted of patients with alopecia, aged 18 to 70 years, who were suitable for DPC. This entry belongs to a study of human T cells and chemical hapten exposure.

The material was whole blood, obtained in connection with sensitization to the hapten diphenylcyclopropenone (DPC). The chain couples TRBV6-8 to TRBJ2-1; D gene unclear. The sequence derives from a woman aged 25-40 years with alopecia areata. Some clones in this sample may be carry-over from other donors' samples. The CDR3 DNA reads TGTGCCAGCAGTTATCCGGAGCCTGGCGTTGCCCCTGATGAGCAGTTCTTC. This gives the protein CASSYPEPGVAPDEQFF.